Below are 2 T cell receptor beta chains sequenced from a single sample in a study of cytomegalovirus exposure and HLA in healthy donors (dated by TCRdb to about 2017). Receptor amplification or capture employed the immunoSEQ multiplex PCR assay. A mixture of 60 forward primers for TCR Vbeta segments and 13 reverse primers for TCR Jbeta segments was used in the multiplex PCR. TCRdb's version of the immuneACCESS table is confined to in-frame rearrangements and falls short of the full clone set. An unresolved V gene accounts for under half of the shortfall where checked; the remainder is of unknown origin. The sample table contains 62,000 or so clones; only one count was recorded for approximately 89% of them. Jointly, the top ten make up 1.4% to 1.5% of the sample. Sequencing input: PBMCs. The origin of the receptors is a man between 18 and 35 years old in good health and CMV-seronegative.

The genes are TRBV5-6 and TRBJ2-7; 7 positions match TRBD1. In germline, CDR1 is SGHDT, CDR2 YYEEEE. Losses at the gene ends were 2 bases for V and 0 bases for J; bases not matched to a gene: 8. The CDR3 runs to 16 residues. The CDR3 DNA reads as TGTGCCAGCAGCTTCACAGGGGAGTGGAGCTCCTACGAGCAGTACTTC. It specifies CASSFTGEWSSYEQYF.

CDR3 bases: TGCAGCGCCCCTCCACGGGGAGGTGGGAAAGAGACCCAGTACTTC. Translating it yields CSAPPRGGGKETQYF. The chain links TRBV29-1 to TRBJ2-5, with D maybe TRBD2 (6 bases). Trimming cost V 7 bases and J 3 bases, with 21 bases left between them. From germline, CDR1 is SQVTM and CDR2 ANQGSEA. This CDR3 spans 15 amino acids.